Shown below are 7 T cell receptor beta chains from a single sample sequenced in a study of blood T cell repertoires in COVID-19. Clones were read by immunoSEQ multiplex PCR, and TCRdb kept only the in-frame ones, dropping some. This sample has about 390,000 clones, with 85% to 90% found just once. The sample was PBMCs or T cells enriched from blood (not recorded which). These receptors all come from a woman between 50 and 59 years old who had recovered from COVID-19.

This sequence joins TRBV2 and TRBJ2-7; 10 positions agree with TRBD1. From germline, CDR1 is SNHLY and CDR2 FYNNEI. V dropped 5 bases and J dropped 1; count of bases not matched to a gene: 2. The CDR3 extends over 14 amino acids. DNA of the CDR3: TGTGCCAGCAGTAAGGGACAGGGGTCCTACGAGCAGTACTTC. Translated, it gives CASSKGQGSYEQYF.

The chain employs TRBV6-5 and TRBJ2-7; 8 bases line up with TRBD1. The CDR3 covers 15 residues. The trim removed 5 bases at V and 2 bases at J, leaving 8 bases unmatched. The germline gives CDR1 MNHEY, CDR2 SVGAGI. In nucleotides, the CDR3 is TGTGCCAGCAGTCCTTTAACAGGGGGTCCCTACGAGCAGTACTTC. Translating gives CASSPLTGGPYEQYF.

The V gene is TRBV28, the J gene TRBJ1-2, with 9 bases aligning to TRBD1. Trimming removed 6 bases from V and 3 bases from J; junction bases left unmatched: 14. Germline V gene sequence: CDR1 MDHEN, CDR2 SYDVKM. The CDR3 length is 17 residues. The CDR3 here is CASSPPGDRVSYYGYTF. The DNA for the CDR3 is TGTGCCAGCAGCCCACCAGGGGACAGGGTGTCCTACTATGGCTACACCTTC.

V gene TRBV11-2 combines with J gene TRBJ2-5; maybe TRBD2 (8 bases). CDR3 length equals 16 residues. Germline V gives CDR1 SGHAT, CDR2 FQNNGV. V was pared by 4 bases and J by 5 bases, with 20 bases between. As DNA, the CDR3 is TGTGCCAGCAGCTGGGATCGGGGGGGACAGTGGGAGACCCAGTACTTC. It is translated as CASSWDRGGQWETQYF.

The CDR3 reads CASSPLATGNYGYTF. CDR3 nucleotide sequence: TGTGCCAGCAGTCCCCTAGCTACAGGGAACTATGGCTACACCTTC. The J gene is TRBJ1-2, the V gene TRBV27; weak D call: TRBD1 (6 bases). Germline CDR1 reads MNHEY; CDR2 reads SMNVEV (reference sequence). The CDR3 spans 15 residues. The germline V and J ends were trimmed by 5 bases and 2 bases, with 15 bases remaining between them.

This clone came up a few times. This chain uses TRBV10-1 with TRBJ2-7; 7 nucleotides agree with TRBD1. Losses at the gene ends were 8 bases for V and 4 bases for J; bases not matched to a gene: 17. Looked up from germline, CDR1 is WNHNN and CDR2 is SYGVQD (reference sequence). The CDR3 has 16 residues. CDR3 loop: CASHCNSSGTAYEQYF. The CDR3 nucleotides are TGCGCCAGCCACTGTAATTCGTCCGGGACAGCTTACGAGCAGTACTTC.

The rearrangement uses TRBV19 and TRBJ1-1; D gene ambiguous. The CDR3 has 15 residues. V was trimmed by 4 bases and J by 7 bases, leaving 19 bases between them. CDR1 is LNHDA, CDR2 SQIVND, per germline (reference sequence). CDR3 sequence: CASSTLLVVGVEAFF. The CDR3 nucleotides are TGTGCCAGTAGTACCCTTTTGGTGGTCGGAGTTGAAGCTTTCTTT.